What follows are 27 T cell receptor beta chains derived from one specimen sequenced in a study of shared clonotypes between healthy human individuals. The protocol was immunoSEQ multiplex PCR, while the TCRdb copy is restricted to in-frame clones and leaves out a portion. The sample records 2.3 million or so clones, 85% to 95% being singletons. Specimen: naive CD4+ T cells from PBMCs. The subset denotes: CD45RA+ positively selected. The receptors come from a man between 18 and 35 years old in good health. Some clones in this sample may be carry-over from other donors' samples.

The chain joins TRBV9 to TRBJ2-2, with TRBD1 identical over 11 bases. Losses at the gene ends were 3 bases for V and 6 bases for J; bases not matched to a gene: 10. The CDR3 runs 17 residues. Germline CDR1 reads SGDLS; CDR2 reads YYNGEE. For the CDR3, the DNA is TGTGCCAGCAGCGAGGGGAGGGACAGGGGGTATCCCGGGGAGCTGTTTTTT. Translation: CASSEGRDRGYPGELFF.

This clone was detected only once. The V call is TRBV6-1, the J call TRBJ2-3, with a possible D match to TRBD1 (5 bases). In germline, CDR1 is MNHNS, CDR2 SASEGT. The CDR3 extends over 13 amino acids. V shed 4 bases and J shed 2 bases, with 7 bases lying between them. The CDR3 DNA follows: TGTGCCAGCAGTGTACAGGCCACAGATACGCAGTATTTT. It is translated as CASSVQATDTQYF.

The chain links TRBV18 to TRBJ2-4; maybe TRBD2 (5 bases). This CDR3 is built from 15 residues. Germline lookup yields CDR1 KGHSH and CDR2 LQKENI. V was shortened by 6 bases and J by 0 bases, with 12 bases between the two germline ends. The CDR3 region has the DNA TGTGCCAGCTCGCGAGGGCTAATAGCCAAAAACATTCAGTACTTC. Translation gives CASSRGLIAKNIQYF. The full variable domain, in which reference TRBV18 and TRBJ2-4 provide the parts outside the CDR3, is NAGVMQNPRHLVRRRGQEARLRCSPMKGHSHVYWYRQLPEEGLKFMVYLQKENIIDESGMPKERFSAEFPKEGPSILRIQQVVRGDSAAYFCASSRGLIAKNIQYFGAGTRLSVL.

The chain recombines TRBV7-2 with TRBJ2-7; 8 nucleotides agree with TRBD2. Unmatched junction bases numbered 9, after V lost 5 bases and J lost 0 bases. This CDR3 has 16 residues. In germline, CDR1 is SGHTA, CDR2 FQGNSA. CDR3 sequence reads: CASSVSSGTSSYEQYF. As DNA, the CDR3 is TGTGCCAGCAGCGTATCCTCCGGGACTAGCTCCTACGAGCAGTACTTC. The full variable domain, its missing parts supplied by reference TRBV7-2 and TRBJ2-7, is GAGVSQSPSNKVTEKGKDVELRCDPISGHTALYWYRQSLGQGLEFLIYFQGNSAPDKSGLPSDRFSAERTGGSVSTLTIQRTQQEDSAVYLCASSVSSGTSSYEQYFGPGTRLTVT.

The rearrangement uses TRBV28 and TRBJ1-2; D uncertain. This CDR3 region has 12 residues. V was clipped by 6 bases and J by 5 bases, with 10 bases between them. Germline CDR1 and CDR2: MDHEN and SYDVKM. This CDR3 is CASSNPEYGYTF. CDR3 sequence (DNA): TGTGCCAGCAGCAACCCTGAGTATGGCTACACCTTC.

This clone was picked up a small number of times. The chain is built from TRBV29-1 and TRBJ1-1, with 7 bases identical to TRBD1. The CDR3 sequence is 15 residues long. Germline trimming cut 2 bases from V and 1 base from J; bases unmatched to any gene: 7. Germline V gene data show CDR1 as SQVTM and CDR2 as ANQGSEA. The DNA of the CDR3 is TGCAGCGTTGAAAAGACAGGGAGAGGGAACACTGAAGCTTTCTTT. This sequence encodes CSVEKTGRGNTEAFF.

The genes are TRBV19 and TRBJ2-2, with D possibly matching TRBD2 (6 bases). The germline V gene has CDR1 LNHDA and CDR2 SQIVND (reference sequence). This CDR3 contains 13 residues. Trimming shortened V by 7 bases and J by 4 bases, and 10 bases separated the two germline ends. Here the CDR3 reads CASTPGGTGELFF. The CDR3 DNA is TGTGCCAGTACCCCCGGGGGCACCGGGGAGCTGTTTTTT.

The J gene is TRBJ2-4, the V gene TRBV11-2, with 7 bases lining up with TRBD1. After removal of 5 bases from V and 0 bases from J, the junction contained 4 bases not matched to a gene. Germline CDR1 and CDR2: SGHAT and FQNNGV. CDR3 length equals 15 residues. DNA of the CDR3: TGTGCCAGCAGCCAGGGACAGTCAGCCAAAAACATTCAGTACTTC. Its protein product is CASSQGQSAKNIQYF.

On this clone itself: In the same sample, other DNA sequences code for this CDR3. This chain uses TRBV7-9 with TRBJ2-3; TRBD1 matches 9 bases. The trim removed 5 bases at V and 5 bases at J, leaving 5 bases unmatched. CDR3 length: 14 amino acids. Germline V gene sequence: CDR1 SEHNR, CDR2 FQNEAQ (reference sequence). CDR3 DNA sequence: TGTGCCAGCAGCCTCGGACAGGGGATAGATACGCAGTATTTT. Translated: CASSLGQGIDTQYF.

This clone showed up just once. V and J are TRBV4-1 and TRBJ2-5; D is undetermined. Trimming removed 3 bases at V and 5 bases at J, with 16 bases between. Per germline, CDR1 MGHRA and CDR2 YSYEKL. This CDR3 is 15 amino acids long. The CDR3 reads CASSQDQDQRETQYF. The CDR3 DNA reads TGCGCCAGCAGCCAGGACCAGGACCAAAGGGAGACCCAGTACTTC.

The chain couples TRBV9 to TRBJ1-3; D is uncertain. CDR1 is SGDLS and CDR2 is YYNGEE in the germline V gene. This CDR3 comprises 15 residues. V lost 4 bases to trimming and J lost 0 bases, with 11 bases between them. CDR3: CASSPSGDSGNTIYF. The CDR3 DNA reads as TGTGCCAGCAGCCCCTCGGGAGACTCTGGAAACACCATATATTTT.

This sequence joins TRBV7-9 and TRBJ2-1; 12 nucleotides line up with TRBD2. The CDR3 runs 15 residues. V was pared by 7 bases and J by 6 bases, with 7 bases of the junction left unmatched. Germline V gene data show CDR1 as SEHNR and CDR2 as FQNEAQ (reference sequence). CDR3 coding DNA: TGTGCCAGCACCCTTGGACTAGCGGGACCCAATGAGCAGTTCTTC. Amino acids: CASTLGLAGPNEQFF.

The V call is TRBV7-3, the J call TRBJ2-3; no definite D call. The CDR3 spans 16 residues. Trimming pared 4 bases from V and 1 base from J, leaving 15 bases between. Germline V gene lookup returns CDR1 SGHTA and CDR2 FQGTGA. The DNA of the CDR3 is TGTGCCAGCAGCTCCTCCGGTGGTGGAGGCACAGATACGCAGTATTTT. This gives the protein CASSSSGGGGTDTQYF.

This clone was seen a single time. J is TRBJ1-5 and V is TRBV28; maybe TRBD1 (5 bases). The CDR3 extends over 17 amino acids. Germline assignment: CDR1 MDHEN and CDR2 SYDVKM. V was cut by 5 bases and J by 1 base, with 18 bases left in between. Here the CDR3 DNA reads TGTGCCAGCAGTGCGACCCGGGACGCTTTCAGCAATCAGCCCCAGCATTTT. It specifies CASSATRDAFSNQPQHF.

With respect to this clone: The same CDR3 can be traced to other DNA sequences in this sample. The chain carries TRBV11-2 and TRBJ2-7; no clear D gene. The CDR3 has 11 residues. Germline V CDR1 and CDR2: SGHAT, FQNNGV. With 5 bases removed from V and 4 bases from J, the gap between germline ends came to 6 bases. Here the CDR3 reads CASSLQYEQYF. CDR3 DNA sequence: TGTGCCAGCAGCCTACAGTACGAGCAGTACTTC.

The V and J genes are TRBV6-6 and TRBJ1-6; D is unclear. Germline V gene data show CDR1 as MNHNY and CDR2 as SVGAGI (reference sequence). Trimming took 2 bases from V and 14 from J, leaving 13 bases between them. The CDR3 extends over 13 amino acids. The CDR3 spells CASSYIVDRALHF. DNA of the CDR3: TGTGCCAGCAGTTACATCGTAGACCGCGCCCTCCACTTT.

The chain couples TRBV5-1 to TRBJ1-1; the D gene is possibly TRBD1 (5 bases). The CDR3 has 14 residues. V gave up 4 bases and J gave up 4 bases, with 14 bases separating them. Germline V gene data show CDR1 as SGHRS and CDR2 as YFSETQ. CDR3 DNA: TGCGCCAGCAGCCTAGGGGTCTCGGCCACTGAAGCTTTCTTT. Translating gives CASSLGVSATEAFF.

Notes on this clone: The identical CDR3 is also encoded by other nucleotide sequences in the sample. The chain links TRBV28 to TRBJ1-1; no definite D call. Germline CDR1 and CDR2: MDHEN and SYDVKM. V lost 8 bases, J lost 4 bases, and 5 bases lay in between. The CDR3 loop spans 10 amino acids. The CDR3 DNA is TGTGCCAGCTCGCGCACTGAAGCTTTCTTT. Its protein is CASSRTEAFF.

The rearrangement joins TRBV25-1 to TRBJ1-2; TRBD1 agrees at 10 bases. Looked up from germline, CDR1 is MGHDK and CDR2 is SYGVNS. The CDR3 is 15 amino acids. V trimming: 10 bases; J trimming: 0 bases; junction bases outside the gene matches: 8. The CDR3 here is CATLPGTGANYGYTF. The CDR3 bases are TGTGCCACCCTCCCGGGGACAGGGGCTAACTATGGCTACACCTTC.

This sequence joins TRBV19 and TRBJ2-7; 8 nucleotides line up with TRBD1. The V segment lost 2 bases and the J segment 2 bases; nucleotides outside the gene matches: 11. Germline V gene data show CDR1 as LNHDA and CDR2 as SQIVND (reference sequence). The CDR3 runs to 17 residues. The CDR3, as DNA: TGTGCCAGTAGTATATCCACGACAGGGGCCCTTACCTACGAGCAGTACTTC. Translating it yields CASSISTTGALTYEQYF.

This chain connects TRBV9 to TRBJ2-7, with TRBD1 as a possible D gene (5 bases). Deletions cut 0 bases from V and 0 bases from J, with 13 bases between. There are 16 residues in the CDR3. CDR1 is SGDLS, CDR2 YYNGEE, per germline. The CDR3 loop reads CASSVEPGRSSYEQYF. DNA of the CDR3: TGTGCCAGCAGCGTAGAGCCAGGGCGAAGCTCCTACGAGCAGTACTTC.

The chain recombines TRBV4-3 with TRBJ2-1; the D is unclear. The V end was cut by 0 bases, the J end by 9 bases, with 12 bases between. The CDR3 has 14 residues. CDR1 and CDR2 from the germline V gene are LGHNA and YSLEER. The CDR3 is CASSQEGWASEQFF. The DNA of the CDR3 is TGCGCCAGCAGCCAAGAGGGATGGGCCAGTGAGCAGTTCTTC.

The V and J genes are TRBV4-1 and TRBJ2-1, with 8 nucleotides matching TRBD2. With V trimmed by 0 bases and J by 4 bases, 8 bases remained unmatched. The germline V gene has CDR1 MGHRA and CDR2 YSYEKL. The CDR3 is 17 residues long. CDR3 in amino acids: CASSQDGSGTRYNEQFF. The CDR3 nucleotides are TGCGCCAGCAGCCAAGATGGGTCCGGGACTAGGTACAATGAGCAGTTCTTC.

The count of this clone is one. J is TRBJ1-2 and V is TRBV27, with D possibly being TRBD1 (5 bases). This CDR3 comprises 14 residues. Per the germline V gene, CDR1 is MNHEY and CDR2 is SMNVEV (reference sequence). V lost 4 bases to trimming and J lost 7 bases, with 16 bases between them. CDR3 residues: CASSYRDHSGGYTF. CDR3 sequence (DNA): TGTGCCAGCAGTTACCGGGACCATTCCGGTGGCTACACCTTC.

The rearrangement joins TRBV6-5 to TRBJ1-2; D gene unclear. Trimming stripped 6 bases from V and 7 bases from J, with 12 bases between. CDR1 and CDR2 (germline): MNHEY, SVGAGI. The CDR3 covers 12 residues. The CDR3 region is CASSSVVGGYTF. The CDR3, as DNA: TGTGCCAGCAGCTCCGTCGTCGGTGGCTACACCTTC.

The chain links TRBV14 to TRBJ1-1; D call uncertain. Germline-derived CDR1 and CDR2 are SGHDN and FVKESK. Between the trimmed V and J ends, which lost 4 bases and 1 base, there was a span of 7 bases. The CDR3 extends over 13 amino acids. The CDR3 DNA follows: TGTGCCAGCAGCCCCTCGTGGAACACTGAAGCTTTCTTT. Amino acid sequence: CASSPSWNTEAFF.

The sample holds one count of this clone. At the DNA level, this CDR3 is encoded by other sequences in the same sample as well. This rearrangement joins TRBV5-1 to TRBJ2-1; D unresolved. Germline CDR1 SGHRS, CDR2 YFSETQ. With 0 bases removed from V and 8 bases from J, the gap between germline ends came to 6 bases. CDR3 size: 12 residues. CDR3 residues: CASSLVGDEQFF. DNA of the CDR3: TGCGCCAGCAGCTTGGTAGGCGATGAGCAGTTCTTC.